Below are 17 T cell receptor beta chains sequenced from a single sample in a study of cytomegalovirus exposure and HLA in healthy donors. Amplification used 60 Vbeta primers and 13 Jbeta primers. Data came from immunoSEQ multiplex PCR; TCRdb stores just in-frame clones and leaves some out. The sample consists of about 160,000 clones, roughly 80% of them appearing once. Input material: PBMCs. The receptors were sampled from a middle-aged man in good health and CMV-seropositive.

The genes are TRBV10-3 and TRBJ1-3; 7 bases match TRBD1. The CDR3 loop spans 13 amino acids. Germline loops: CDR1 ENHRY, CDR2 SYGVKD. V dropped 8 bases and J dropped 2; count of bases not matched to a gene: 3. The CDR3 DNA follows: TGTGCCATCTCCGGGACAGCTGGAAACACCATATATTTT. Protein: CAISGTAGNTIYF.

V gene TRBV19 combines with J gene TRBJ2-7; perhaps TRBD1 as D (5 bases). V gave up 7 bases and J gave up 3 bases, with 19 bases separating them. CDR1 is LNHDA and CDR2 is SQIVND in the germline V gene (reference sequence). There are 15 residues in the CDR3. The CDR3 DNA is TGTGCCAGTAAAATCCACGAGAGACAGCTCTACGAGCAGTACTTC. Protein sequence: CASKIHERQLYEQYF.

This clone was seen more than once but under ten times. The rearrangement links TRBV10-2 to TRBJ1-5; the match to TRBD1 covers 9 bases. The CDR3 length is 14 residues. CDR1 WSHSY and CDR2 SAAADI come from the germline V gene. The junction had 6 bases not matched to a gene; V was cut back by 7 bases and J by 5 bases. CDR3 nucleotide sequence: TGCGCCAGCACCGGACAGGGGTTGCATCAGCCCCAGCATTTT. It translates to CASTGQGLHQPQHF.

The J gene is TRBJ1-6, the V gene TRBV28; TRBD1 is a possible D gene (6 bases). V was clipped by 10 bases and J by 2 bases, with 9 bases between them. This CDR3 contains 13 residues. Germline values: CDR1 MDHEN, CDR2 SYDVKM. In DNA, the CDR3 is TGTGCCACCAAGGGGGCCTATAATTCACCCCTCCACTTT. It specifies CATKGAYNSPLHF.

This clone was recorded many times. The chain links TRBV6-5 to TRBJ2-7; 7 bases match TRBD1. Losses at the gene ends were 6 bases for V and 3 bases for J; bases not matched to a gene: 8. The length of the CDR3 is 14 residues. The germline V gene encodes CDR1 MNHEY and CDR2 SVGAGI. CDR3 in amino acids: CASSYRQGHYEQYF. The CDR3 bases are TGTGCCAGCAGCTACAGACAGGGACACTACGAGCAGTACTTC.

A few counts support this clone. The rearrangement joins TRBV28 to TRBJ1-4, with D possibly being TRBD1 (5 bases). CDR3 size: 17 residues. The V end lost 1 base, the J end lost 2 bases, and 14 bases lay between the germline ends. The germline gives CDR1 MDHEN, CDR2 SYDVKM. CDR3 nucleotides: TGTGCCAGCAGTTTATATGGGCAGGGAATGACTAATGAAAAACTGTTTTTT. The encoded protein is CASSLYGQGMTNEKLFF.

The chain combines TRBV6-5 with TRBJ2-5; D unclear. The CDR3 sequence is 13 residues long. Germline assignment: CDR1 MNHEY and CDR2 SVGAGI. V was trimmed by 7 bases and J by 3 bases, leaving 12 bases between them. The CDR3 nucleotides read TGTGCCAGCATGATTGGGCCGGAAGAGACCCAGTACTTC. Residues: CASMIGPEETQYF.

CDR3 region: CASGLSRGAPYGYTF. CDR3 DNA sequence: TGTGCCAGCGGCCTGTCGAGAGGCGCTCCCTATGGCTACACCTTC. This rearrangement joins TRBV6-1 to TRBJ1-2; no reliable D call. This CDR3 has 15 amino acids. Trimming shortened V by 8 bases and J by 4 bases, and 20 bases separated the two germline ends. Per germline, CDR1 MNHNS and CDR2 SASEGT.

This rearrangement joins TRBV30 to TRBJ2-5; TRBD1 matches 11 bases. The J call is in doubt because the DNA end fits TRBJ2-7 better. CDR1 and CDR2 (germline): GTSNPN, SVGIG (reference sequence). The CDR3 contains 14 residues. CDR3 in amino acids: CAWSPGQGAYEQYF. CDR3 in DNA: TGTGCCTGGAGTCCGGGACAGGGGGCCTACGAGCAGTACTTC.

This rearrangement joins TRBV5-1 to TRBJ1-1; no reliable D call. The CDR3 consists of 13 residues. V dropped 5 bases and J dropped 1 base, with 9 bases sitting between them. Germline values: CDR1 SGHRS, CDR2 YFSETQ. The CDR3 DNA sequence: TGCGCCAGCAGTAGGTCGGGGAACACTGAAGCTTTCTTT. Protein sequence: CASSRSGNTEAFF.

The chain uses TRBV5-1 and TRBJ1-3, with D possibly TRBD1 on 6 matching bases. Germline V CDR1 and CDR2: SGHRS, YFSETQ. The V end was cut by 4 bases, the J end by 4 bases, with 15 bases between. The length of the CDR3 is 15 residues. CDR3 in DNA: TGCGCCAGCAGCCCTCAGACAGGTCCGGGAAACACCATATATTTT. Its translation: CASSPQTGPGNTIYF.

The rearrangement links TRBV5-1 to TRBJ2-1, with D possibly being TRBD1 (6 bases). This CDR3 has 15 residues. The V gene lost 0 bases and the J gene lost 6 bases, with 13 bases spanning the gap. Germline lookup yields CDR1 SGHRS and CDR2 YFSETQ. As DNA, the CDR3 is TGCGCCAGCAGCTTGGTGGGGGCCAGGGGCAATGAGCAGTTCTTC. This translates into CASSLVGARGNEQFF. The variable domain in full, completed from reference TRBV5-1 and TRBJ2-1, reads KAGVTQTPRYLIKTRGQQVTLSCSPISGHRSVSWYQQTPGQGLQFLFEYFSETQRNKGNFPGRFSGRQFSNSRSEMNVSTLELGDSALYLCASSLVGARGNEQFFGPGTRLTVL.

The chain combines TRBV25-1 with TRBJ2-2; D unresolved. CDR1 is MGHDK, CDR2 SYGVNS, per germline. This CDR3 is built from 14 residues. V lost 6 bases, J lost 5 bases, and 13 bases lay in between. The CDR3 nucleotides are TGTGCCAGCAGCCGCCCCCTGGAGACCGGGGAGCTGTTTTTT. It encodes CASSRPLETGELFF.

CDR3 coding DNA: TGTGCCAGCAGCTTCCCAGGGGTGATTGAAGCTTTCTTT. This gives the protein CASSFPGVIEAFF. The chain links TRBV5-6 to TRBJ1-1, with D perhaps TRBD1 (6 bases). CDR3 length: 13 amino acids. From germline, CDR1 is SGHDT and CDR2 YYEEEE. Trimming shortened V by 2 bases and J by 7 bases, and 12 bases separated the two germline ends.

V gene TRBV11-2 combines with J gene TRBJ1-6; D is unclear. This CDR3 spans 14 amino acids. Trimming took 1 base from V and 8 from J, leaving 9 bases between them. Germline V gene lookup returns CDR1 SGHAT and CDR2 FQNNGV. CDR3 coding DNA: TGTGCCAGCAGCTTAGGTGGCGGCTATTCACCCCTCCACTTT. It specifies CASSLGGGYSPLHF.

This chain uses TRBV4-1 with TRBJ2-2; D is uncertain. Trimming pared 4 bases from V and 6 bases from J, leaving 9 bases between. CDR1 and CDR2 (germline): MGHRA, YSYEKL. This CDR3 has 13 residues. This CDR3 reads CASSLGQAGELFF. DNA for the CDR3: TGCGCCAGCAGCCTCGGCCAGGCCGGGGAGCTGTTTTTT.

V is TRBV9 and J is TRBJ2-3; D is unclear. In germline, CDR1 is SGDLS, CDR2 YYNGEE. Trimming took 0 bases from V and 2 from J, leaving 7 bases between them. The CDR3 consists of 14 residues. The CDR3 DNA reads as TGTGCCAGCAGCGTAGGGGCGAACACAGATACGCAGTATTTT. This encodes CASSVGANTDTQYF.